This TCR beta chain was captured in a study of T cell responses to AZD1222 COVID-19 vaccine. Findings and limits, study-wide: The donor group comprised mostly white British people and more females; the analysis possibly underestimated clonal diversity. After the peak T cell response, and only then, were repertoires sampled. The CD4 TCRs associated with vaccination extended across spike and predominated at 160-218 and 743-854. At baseline, seropositivity was found in only a handful of AZD1222 recipients.

Profiled with immunoSEQ multiplex PCR; TCRdb holds only in-frame clones, not every one. The repertoire holds some 150,000 clones, with about 87% as singletons. To note about this clone: Its antigen remains unidentified.

V lost 0 bases to trimming and J lost 5 bases, with 10 bases between them. The germline CDR1 and CDR2 sequences are ENHRY and SYGVKD. This CDR3 comprises 15 residues. Sequencing used peripheral blood, obtained on day 0 of MenACWY control vaccination. This sequence originates from an adult in good health. The chain combines TRBV10-3 with TRBJ2-2; perhaps TRBD2 as D (6 bases). CDR3 nucleotide sequence: TGTGCCATCAGTGAGTCGACGGCGGGAACCGGGGAGCTGTTTTTT. Residues: CAISESTAGTGELFF.